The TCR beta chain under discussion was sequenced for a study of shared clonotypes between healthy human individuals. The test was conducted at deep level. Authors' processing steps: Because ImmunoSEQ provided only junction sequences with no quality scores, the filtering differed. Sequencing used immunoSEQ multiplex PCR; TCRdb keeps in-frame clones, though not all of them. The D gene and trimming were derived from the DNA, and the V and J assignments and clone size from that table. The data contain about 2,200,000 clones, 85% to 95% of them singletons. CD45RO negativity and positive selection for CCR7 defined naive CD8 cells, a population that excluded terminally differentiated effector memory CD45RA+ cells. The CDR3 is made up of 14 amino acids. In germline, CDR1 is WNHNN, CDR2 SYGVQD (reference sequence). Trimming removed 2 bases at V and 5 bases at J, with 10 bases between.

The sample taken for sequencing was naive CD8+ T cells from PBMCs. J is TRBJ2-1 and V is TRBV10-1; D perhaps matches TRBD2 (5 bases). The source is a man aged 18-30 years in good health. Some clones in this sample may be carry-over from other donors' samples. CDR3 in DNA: TGCGCCAGCAGTGAGAGAGGGTCCCACAATGAGCAGTTCTTC. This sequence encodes CASSERGSHNEQFF.